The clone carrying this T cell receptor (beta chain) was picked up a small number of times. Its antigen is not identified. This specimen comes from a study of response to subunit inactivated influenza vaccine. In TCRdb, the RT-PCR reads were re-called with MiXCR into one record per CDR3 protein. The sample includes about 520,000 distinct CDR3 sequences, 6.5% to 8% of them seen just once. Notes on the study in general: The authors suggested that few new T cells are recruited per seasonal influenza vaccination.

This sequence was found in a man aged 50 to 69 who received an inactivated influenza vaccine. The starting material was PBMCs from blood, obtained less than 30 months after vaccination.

CDR3 loop: CSVGTGASVSEQFF. The CDR3, as DNA: TGCAGCGTGGGGACGGGAGCATCCGTCAGTGAGCAGTTCTTC. This chain joins TRBV29-1 and TRBJ2-1, with D possibly matching TRBD2 (6 bases). Trimming pared 6 bases from V and 9 bases from J, leaving 21 bases between. Germline V gives CDR1 SQVTM, CDR2 ANQGSEA. The CDR3 is 14 amino acids.